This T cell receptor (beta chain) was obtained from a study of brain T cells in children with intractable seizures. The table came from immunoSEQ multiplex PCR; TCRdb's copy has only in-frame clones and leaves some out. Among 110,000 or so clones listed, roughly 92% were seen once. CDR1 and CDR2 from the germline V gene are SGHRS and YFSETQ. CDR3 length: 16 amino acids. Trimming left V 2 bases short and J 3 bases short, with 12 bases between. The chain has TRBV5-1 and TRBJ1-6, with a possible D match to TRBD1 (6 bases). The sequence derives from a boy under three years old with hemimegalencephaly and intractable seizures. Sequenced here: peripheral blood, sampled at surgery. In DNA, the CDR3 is TGCGCCAGCAGCTTCACCCTAGGGGGCTATAATTCACCCCTCCACTTT. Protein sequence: CASSFTLGGYNSPLHF.